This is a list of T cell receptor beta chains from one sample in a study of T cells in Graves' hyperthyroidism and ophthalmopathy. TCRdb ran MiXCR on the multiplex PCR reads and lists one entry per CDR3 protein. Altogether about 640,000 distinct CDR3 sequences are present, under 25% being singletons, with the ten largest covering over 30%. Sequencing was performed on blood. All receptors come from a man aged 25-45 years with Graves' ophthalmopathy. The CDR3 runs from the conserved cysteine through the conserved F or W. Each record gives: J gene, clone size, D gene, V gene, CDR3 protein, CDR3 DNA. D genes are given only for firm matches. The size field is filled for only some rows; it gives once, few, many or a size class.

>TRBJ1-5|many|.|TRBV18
CASSRQGGNQPQHF
TGTGCCAGCTCACGGCAGGGAGGCAATCAGCCCCAGCATTTT
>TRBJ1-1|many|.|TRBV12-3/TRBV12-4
CASSSMATGEAFF
TGTGCCAGCAGTTCGATGGCGACAGGTGAAGCTTTCTTT
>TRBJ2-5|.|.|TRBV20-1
CSASRPGRQETQYF
TGCAGTGCGAGTCGACCGGGACGGCAAGAGACCCAGTACTTC
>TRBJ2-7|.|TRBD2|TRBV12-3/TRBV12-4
CASSSTSGHEQYF
TGTGCCAGCAGCTCGACTAGCGGGCACGAGCAGTACTTC
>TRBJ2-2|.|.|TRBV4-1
CASSPTGSGWAGELFF
TGCGCCAGCAGCCCGACGGGGTCAGGGTGGGCCGGGGAGCTGTTTTTT
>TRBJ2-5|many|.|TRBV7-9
CASSLASIGTQYF
TGTGCCAGCAGCTTAGCCAGTATTGGGACCCAGTACTTC
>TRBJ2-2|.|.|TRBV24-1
CATGERMNTGELFF
TGTGCCACCGGTGAACGTATGAACACCGGGGAGCTGTTTTTT
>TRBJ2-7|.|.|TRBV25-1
CASSEFGSNYEQYF
TGTGCCAGCAGTGAATTCGGAAGCAACTACGAGCAGTACTTC
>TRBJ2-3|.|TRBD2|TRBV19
CASSIGDYSPAQYF
TGTGCCAGTAGTATAGGGGACTATTCTCCCGCGCAGTATTTT
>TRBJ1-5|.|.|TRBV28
CASMGVNAQPQHF
TGTGCCAGCATGGGGGTGAATGCTCAGCCCCAGCATTTT
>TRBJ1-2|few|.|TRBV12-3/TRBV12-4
CASTSGARNPRGYTF
TGTGCCAGCACTTCAGGGGCCCGCAACCCTAGAGGCTACACCTTC
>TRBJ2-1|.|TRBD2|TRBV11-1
CASSLPTSGNNEQFF
TGTGCCAGCAGCTTACCGACTAGCGGGAACAATGAGCAGTTCTTC
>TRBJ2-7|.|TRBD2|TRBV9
CASSVGGAGGFEQYF
TGTGCCAGCAGCGTAGGAGGAGCGGGAGGCTTCGAGCAGTACTTC
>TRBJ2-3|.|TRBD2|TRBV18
CASSARGLAGYSTDTQYF
TGTGCCAGCTCAGCCAGGGGACTAGCGGGATATAGCACAGATACGCAGTATTTT
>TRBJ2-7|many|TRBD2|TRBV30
CAWSEAGGPDEQYF
TGTGCCTGGAGTGAAGCGGGAGGGCCAGACGAGCAGTACTTC
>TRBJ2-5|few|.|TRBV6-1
CASAQEGAGGETQYF
TGTGCCAGCGCGCAGGAGGGGGCCGGTGGGGAGACCCAGTACTTC
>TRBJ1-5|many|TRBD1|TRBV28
CASSTGGRQPQHF
TGTGCCAGTTCAACAGGGGGCAGGCAGCCCCAGCATTTT
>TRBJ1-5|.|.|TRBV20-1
CSASSKRREDRGVKNQPQHF
TGCAGTGCTAGTTCGAAAAGGCGGGAAGACCGAGGGGTGAAGAATCAGCCCCAGCATTTT
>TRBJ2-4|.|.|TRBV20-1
CSARRGEGQATNIQYF
TGCAGTGCTAGGAGGGGGGAGGGGCAAGCCACAAACATTCAGTACTTC
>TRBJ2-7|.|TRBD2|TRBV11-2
CASSPPAGGSGEQYF
TGTGCCAGCAGCCCTCCAGCGGGAGGTAGTGGCGAGCAGTACTTC
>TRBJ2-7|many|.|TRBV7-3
CASSPPGGHEQYF
TGTGCCAGCAGCCCCCCAGGTGGGCACGAGCAGTACTTC
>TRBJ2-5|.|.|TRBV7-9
CASSLGSGWTKETQYF
TGTGCCAGCAGCTTAGGATCAGGGTGGACTAAAGAGACCCAGTACTTC
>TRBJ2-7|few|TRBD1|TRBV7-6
CASSPRTGGGPYEQYF
TGTGCCAGCAGCCCAAGGACAGGGGGCGGTCCCTACGAGCAGTACTTC
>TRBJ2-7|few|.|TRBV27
CASSLFPGHDEQYF
TGTGCCAGCAGTTTGTTCCCGGGACACGACGAGCAGTACTTC
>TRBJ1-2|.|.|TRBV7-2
CASSSGTPGGYGYTF
TGTGCCAGCAGCTCCGGGACTCCGGGCGGCTATGGCTACACCTTC
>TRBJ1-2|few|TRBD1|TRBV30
CAWRHRQGPAYGYTF
TGTGCCTGGAGACATAGACAGGGACCTGCCTATGGCTACACCTTC
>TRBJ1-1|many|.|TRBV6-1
CASSPDRRNTEAFF
TGTGCCAGCAGTCCCGACAGAAGGAACACTGAAGCTTTCTTT
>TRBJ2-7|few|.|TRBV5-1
CASSLGSGADHEQYF
TGCGCCAGCAGCTTGGGTTCAGGGGCGGACCACGAGCAGTACTTC
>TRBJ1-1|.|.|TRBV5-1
CASSLEAGANTEAFF
TGCGCCAGCAGCTTGGAGGCAGGGGCGAACACTGAAGCTTTCTTT
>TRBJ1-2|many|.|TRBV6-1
CASRVGGNYGYTF
TGTGCCAGCAGGGTGGGGGGTAACTATGGCTACACCTTC
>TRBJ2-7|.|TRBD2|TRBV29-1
CSVRPSSGGIHEQYF
TGCAGCGTGCGGCCCTCCTCGGGAGGTATCCACGAGCAGTACTTC
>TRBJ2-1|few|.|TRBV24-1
CATSDLGGSDNEQFF
TGTGCCACCAGTGACTTAGGTGGATCCGACAATGAGCAGTTCTTC
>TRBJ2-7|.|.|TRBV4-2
CASSQVGEAVYEQYF
TGTGCCAGCAGCCAAGTAGGGGAGGCCGTCTACGAGCAGTACTTC
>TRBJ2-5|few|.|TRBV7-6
CASSPEGGGSETQYF
TGTGCCAGCAGCCCCGAGGGGGGAGGGAGCGAGACCCAGTACTTC
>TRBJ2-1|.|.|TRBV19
CASSIPPPGFNEQFF
TGTGCCAGTAGCATACCCCCCCCGGGTTTCAATGAGCAGTTCTTC
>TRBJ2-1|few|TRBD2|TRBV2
CATSGLAAHNEQFF
TGTGCCACCAGCGGACTAGCGGCCCACAATGAGCAGTTCTTC
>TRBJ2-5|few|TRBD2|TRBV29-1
CSAGTSDRGRETQYF
TGCAGCGCCGGGACTTCGGATCGCGGGAGGGAGACCCAGTACTTC
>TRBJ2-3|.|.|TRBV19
CASSTGVRTDTQYF
TGTGCCAGTAGTACGGGAGTTCGCACAGATACGCAGTATTTT
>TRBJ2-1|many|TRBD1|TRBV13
CASSTRQGTLSSYNEQFF
TGTGCCAGCAGCACTCGACAGGGAACTTTAAGCTCCTACAATGAGCAGTTCTTC
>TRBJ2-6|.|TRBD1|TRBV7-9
CASSRPGTGNGANVLTF
TGTGCCAGCAGCCGTCCCGGGACAGGGAATGGGGCCAACGTCCTGACTTTC
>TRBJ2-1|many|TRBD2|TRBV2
CASSEWVAGYSYNEQFF
TGTGCCAGCAGTGAATGGGTAGCGGGCTACTCCTACAATGAGCAGTTCTTC
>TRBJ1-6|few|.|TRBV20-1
CSARDLEGRSSYNSPLHF
TGCAGTGCTAGAGATCTTGAGGGCCGAAGCTCCTATAATTCACCCCTCCACTTT
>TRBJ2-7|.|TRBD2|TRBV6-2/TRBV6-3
CASSRLAANSYEQYF
TGTGCCAGCAGTCGACTAGCGGCTAACTCCTACGAGCAGTACTTC
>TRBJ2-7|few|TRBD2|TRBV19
CASSMGLRSYEQYF
TGTGCCAGTAGTATGGGACTAAGATCCTACGAGCAGTACTTC
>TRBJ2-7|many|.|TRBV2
CASSERVERAYEQYF
TGTGCCAGCAGTGAAAGGGTAGAAAGGGCCTACGAGCAGTACTTC
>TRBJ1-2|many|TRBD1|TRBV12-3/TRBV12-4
CASSLEGTADGYTF
TGTGCCAGCAGTTTAGAGGGGACAGCCGATGGCTACACCTTC
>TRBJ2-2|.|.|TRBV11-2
CASSFRLEQDLNTGELFF
TGTGCCAGCAGCTTTAGGCTAGAACAGGATCTTAACACCGGGGAGCTGTTTTTT
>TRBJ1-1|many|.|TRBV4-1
CASSQVSGLDPNTEAFF
TGCGCCAGCAGCCAAGTAAGCGGATTGGACCCGAACACTGAAGCTTTCTTT
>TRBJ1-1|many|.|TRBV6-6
CASSYSSQGNTEAFF
TGTGCCAGCAGTTACTCGAGTCAGGGGAACACTGAAGCTTTCTTT
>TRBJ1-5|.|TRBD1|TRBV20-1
CSARDRDRADRSDQPQHF
TGCAGTGCTAGAGATCGAGACAGGGCGGATAGATCGGATCAGCCCCAGCATTTT
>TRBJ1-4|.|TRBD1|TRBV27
CASSPRTGRVPTNEKLFF
TGTGCCAGCAGTCCCCGGACAGGAAGGGTCCCAACTAATGAAAAACTGTTTTTT
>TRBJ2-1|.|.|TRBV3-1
CASSPRREHNEQFF
TGTGCCAGCAGTCCGAGGAGGGAACACAATGAGCAGTTCTTC